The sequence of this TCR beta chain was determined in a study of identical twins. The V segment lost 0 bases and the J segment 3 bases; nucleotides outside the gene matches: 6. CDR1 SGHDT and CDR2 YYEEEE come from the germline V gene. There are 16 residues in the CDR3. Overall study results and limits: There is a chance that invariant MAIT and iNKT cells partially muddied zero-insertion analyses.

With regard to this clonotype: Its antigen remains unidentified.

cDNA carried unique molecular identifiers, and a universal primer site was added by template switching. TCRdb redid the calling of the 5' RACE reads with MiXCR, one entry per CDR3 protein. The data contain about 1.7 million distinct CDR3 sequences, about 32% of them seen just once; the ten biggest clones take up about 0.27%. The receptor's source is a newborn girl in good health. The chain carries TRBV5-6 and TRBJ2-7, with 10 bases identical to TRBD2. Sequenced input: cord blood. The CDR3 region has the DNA TGTGCCAGCAGCTTGGGGCCTAGCGGGAGAGGCTACGAGCAGTACTTC. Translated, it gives CASSLGPSGRGYEQYF.